These 22 T cell receptor beta chains originate from one sample sequenced in a study of blood T cell repertoires in COVID-19. Here immunoSEQ multiplex PCR was the method, and the copy in TCRdb shows in-frame clones only, minus some. The sample holds fewer than 200,000 clones, less than 85% seen once. Sequencing was done on a sample of PBMCs or T cells enriched from blood (not recorded which). The receptor source for this set is a man between 50 and 59 years old who had recovered from COVID-19.

This chain joins TRBV11-2 and TRBJ1-6; 9 nucleotides line up with TRBD1. Germline V CDR1 and CDR2: SGHAT, FQNNGV. The V gene end was trimmed by 5 bases and the J gene end by 7 bases; junction bases not matched to a gene: 0. CDR3 length: 13 amino acids. The CDR3 sequence is CASSGQGNSPLHF. The CDR3 DNA is TGTGCCAGCAGCGGACAGGGGAATTCACCCCTCCACTTT.

This chain links TRBV6-2 or TRBV6-3 with TRBJ1-2; D gene ambiguous. The CDR3 is made up of 16 amino acids. The germline V and J ends were trimmed by 2 bases and 3 bases, with 16 bases remaining between them. CDR1 is MNHEY, CDR2 SVGEGT, per germline. This CDR3 reads CASSYRTDRWDYGYTF. The CDR3 bases are TGTGCCAGCAGTTACCGGACTGATCGTTGGGACTATGGCTACACCTTC.

The chain carries TRBV27 and TRBJ2-7; 7 bases line up with TRBD1. Germline V gene data show CDR1 as MNHEY and CDR2 as SMNVEV (reference sequence). The CDR3 spans 14 residues. The V gene end was trimmed by 2 bases and the J gene end by 3 bases; junction bases not matched to a gene: 4. In DNA form, the CDR3 reads TGTGCCAGCAGTTTAGCCGGGACAGTCTACGAGCAGTACTTC. Protein: CASSLAGTVYEQYF.

This chain links TRBV7-2 with TRBJ2-1; 8 positions match TRBD2. The CDR3 sequence is 15 residues long. CDR1 and CDR2 (germline): SGHTA, FQGNSA. Unmatched junction bases numbered 3, after V lost 3 bases and J lost 2 bases. The CDR3 spells CASSFAGGAYNEQFF. The DNA of the CDR3 is TGTGCCAGCAGCTTCGCGGGGGGCGCCTACAATGAGCAGTTCTTC.

This chain connects TRBV5-1 to TRBJ2-7, with 8 nucleotides matching TRBD2. The V gene's germline CDR1 is SGHRS and CDR2 YFSETQ. The CDR3 extends over 17 amino acids. Trimming took 1 base from V and 8 from J; bases not matched to a gene: 17. In DNA, the CDR3 is TGCGCCAGCAGCTTGCCCCGTCAGGAGCGGGGGCGCCTCCAGCAGTACTTC. Amino acids: CASSLPRQERGRLQQYF.

This clone was observed a single time. This sequence joins TRBV7-2 and TRBJ1-2; D is possibly TRBD1 (5 bases). This CDR3 region has 13 residues. Germline V CDR1 and CDR2: SGHTA, FQGNSA. V lost 1 base and J lost 3, with 6 bases in between. This CDR3 reads CASSLGRDYGYTF. CDR3 bases: TGTGCCAGCAGCTTAGGCAGGGACTATGGCTACACCTTC.

A single count supports this clone. The CDR3: CASSSGGSNQPQHF. CDR3 bases: TGTGCCAGCAGCTCAGGGGGAAGCAATCAGCCCCAGCATTTT. The rearrangement joins TRBV7-9 to TRBJ1-5, with 7 bases fitting TRBD1. The junction had 1 base not matched to a gene; V was cut back by 4 bases and J by 1 base. Germline CDR1 and CDR2: SEHNR and FQNEAQ (reference sequence). The CDR3 contains 14 residues.

This clone was found once. The V and J genes are TRBV19 and TRBJ1-2, with D possibly matching TRBD1 (5 bases). The CDR3 contains 13 residues. The V end lost 5 bases, the J end lost 4 bases, and 11 bases lay between the germline ends. Looked up from germline, CDR1 is LNHDA and CDR2 is SQIVND (reference sequence). CDR3 in amino acids: CASSPGGSYGYTF. DNA of the CDR3: TGTGCCAGTAGTCCTGGGGGGAGCTATGGCTACACCTTC.

The CDR3 protein is CASSPQDTQYF. CDR3 sequence (DNA): TGTGCCAGCAGTCCTCAGGATACGCAGTATTTT. The gene calls are TRBV12-3 or TRBV12-4 and TRBJ2-3, with unresolved D. Trimming removed 5 bases from V and 6 bases from J, with 6 bases in between. CDR3 size: 11 residues.

The rearrangement links TRBV2 to TRBJ2-2; D is unresolved. V lost 4 bases and J lost 0, with 12 bases in between. Germline V lookup: CDR1 SNHLY, CDR2 FYNNEI. This CDR3 has 16 amino acids. The CDR3 DNA follows: TGTGCCAGCAGTGTCAATCGCGTCGCGAACACCGGGGAGCTGTTTTTT. As protein: CASSVNRVANTGELFF.

This clone was seen more than once but under ten times. The chain has TRBV28 and TRBJ1-5, with TRBD1 identical over 7 bases. Germline V gives CDR1 MDHEN, CDR2 SYDVKM. V lost 6 bases to trimming and J lost 1 base; unmatched junction nucleotides: 9. The CDR3 consists of 16 residues. The CDR3 loop reads CASSYKTGSSNQPQHF. The CDR3 DNA is TGTGCCAGCAGCTATAAGACAGGGTCGAGCAATCAGCCCCAGCATTTT. The entire variable domain, with the rest obtained from reference TRBV28 and TRBJ1-5, is as follows: DVKVTQSSRYLVKRTGEKVFLECVQDMDHENMFWYRQDPGLGLRLIYFSYDVKMKEKGDIPEGYSVSREKKERFSLILESASTNQTSMYLCASSYKTGSSNQPQHFGDGTRLSIL.

The chain is built from TRBV9 and TRBJ1-2, with 8 nucleotides matching TRBD1. With V trimmed by 2 bases and J by 2 bases, 8 bases remained unmatched. Germline CDR1 SGDLS, CDR2 YYNGEE. This CDR3 has 16 residues. The DNA of the CDR3 is TGTGCCAGCAGCGTTGACAGGGGCCCCACCAACTATGGCTACACCTTC. It yields the protein CASSVDRGPTNYGYTF. The variable domain in full, completed from reference TRBV9 and TRBJ1-2, reads DSGVTQTPKHLITATGQRVTLRCSPRSGDLSVYWYQQSLDQGLQFLIQYYNGEERAKGNILERFSAQQFPDLHSELNLSSLELGDSALYFCASSVDRGPTNYGYTFGSGTRLTVV.

V usage is TRBV7-3 and J usage is TRBJ2-3, with D unresolved. The V end lost 2 bases, the J end lost 4 bases, and 7 bases lay between the germline ends. This CDR3 is built from 13 residues. Germline CDR1 is SGHTA and CDR2 is FQGTGA. In nucleotides, the CDR3 is TGTGCCAGCAGCTTATCTAGATCAGATACGCAGTATTTT. It translates to CASSLSRSDTQYF.

The chain couples TRBV7-9 to TRBJ2-5; 9 bases are a match to TRBD2. The CDR3 length is 14 residues. The ends lost 3 bases at V and 2 bases at J; junction bases unmatched: 1. Germline CDR1 reads SEHNR; CDR2 reads FQNEAQ (reference sequence). This CDR3 is CASSLTSGQETQYF. CDR3 coding DNA: TGTGCCAGCAGCTTGACTAGCGGACAAGAGACCCAGTACTTC.

The rearrangement uses TRBV18 and TRBJ2-7, with 8 bases identical to TRBD1. The CDR3 runs 14 residues. The ends lost 2 bases at V and 2 bases at J; junction bases unmatched: 2. Looked up from germline, CDR1 is KGHSH and CDR2 is LQKENI. CDR3 DNA sequence: TGTGCCAGCTCACCAAACAGGGGGACCTACGAGCAGTACTTC. Translating gives CASSPNRGTYEQYF. The whole variable domain, remainder taken from reference TRBV18 and TRBJ2-7, is NAGVMQNPRHLVRRRGQEARLRCSPMKGHSHVYWYRQLPEEGLKFMVYLQKENIIDESGMPKERFSAEFPKEGPSILRIQQVVRGDSAAYFCASSPNRGTYEQYFGPGTRLTVT.

This clone was picked up one time. The chain joins TRBV2 to TRBJ1-4; D not certain. Germline values: CDR1 SNHLY, CDR2 FYNNEI. Trimming cost V 2 bases and J 2 bases, with 6 bases left between them. The CDR3 has 14 residues. The CDR3 region has the DNA TGTGCCAGCAGTGAACGGGTGACTAATGAAAAACTGTTTTTT. Residues: CASSERVTNEKLFF.

The chain carries TRBV24-1 and TRBJ2-7, with 7 bases fitting TRBD1. Trimming took 5 bases from V and 0 from J; bases not matched to a gene: 6. The V gene's germline CDR1 is KGHDR and CDR2 SFDVKD. The length of the CDR3 is 15 residues. The CDR3 DNA reads as TGTGCCACCAGTGTTAGGGGGCTAGCCTCCTACGAGCAGTACTTC. Protein: CATSVRGLASYEQYF.

The sample holds a few counts of this clone. The chain uses TRBV18 and TRBJ1-6, with no clear D. Germline V lookup: CDR1 KGHSH, CDR2 LQKENI. V lost 5 bases and J lost 8, with 10 bases in between. This CDR3 is 13 amino acids long. The CDR3 sequence: CASSFGLDSPLHF. The CDR3 DNA reads as TGTGCCAGCTCATTCGGGTTGGATTCACCCCTCCACTTT.

V usage is TRBV4-1 and J usage is TRBJ1-4; TRBD1 agrees at 11 bases. V gave up 6 bases and J gave up 8 bases; unmatched junction bases: 14. Germline CDR1 reads MGHRA; CDR2 reads YSYEKL. CDR3 length: 17 residues. Written as DNA, the CDR3 is TGCGCCAGCAGAGTACGGGACAGGGGGTCACCCGGCGAAAAACTGTTTTTT. Protein: CASRVRDRGSPGEKLFF.

This chain links TRBV5-1 with TRBJ1-2, with 9 bases lining up with TRBD1. Germline CDR1 reads SGHRS; CDR2 reads YFSETQ. The CDR3 has 14 residues. Trimming removed 0 bases from V and 7 bases from J; junction bases left unmatched: 4. CDR3 protein: CASSLGGQGSGYTF. The DNA for the CDR3 is TGCGCCAGCAGCTTGGGTGGACAGGGGAGTGGCTACACCTTC.

The V call is TRBV10-2, the J call TRBJ2-2; 13 bases line up with TRBD2. This CDR3 is 15 amino acids long. The V gene end was trimmed by 3 bases and the J gene end by 5 bases; junction bases not matched to a gene: 0. Germline V gene data show CDR1 as WSHSY and CDR2 as SAAADI. This CDR3 reads CASSELAGGTGELFF. CDR3 nucleotide sequence: TGCGCCAGCAGTGAACTAGCGGGGGGGACCGGGGAGCTGTTTTTT.

The chain couples TRBV25-1 to TRBJ1-2; tentatively, D is TRBD1 (5 bases). Germline CDR1 reads MGHDK; CDR2 reads SYGVNS. Trimming left V 4 bases short and J 6 bases short, with 12 bases between. The CDR3 runs 13 residues. In nucleotides, the CDR3 is TGTGCCAGCAGTGTCACGGAAGGGGATGGCTACACCTTC. As protein: CASSVTEGDGYTF.